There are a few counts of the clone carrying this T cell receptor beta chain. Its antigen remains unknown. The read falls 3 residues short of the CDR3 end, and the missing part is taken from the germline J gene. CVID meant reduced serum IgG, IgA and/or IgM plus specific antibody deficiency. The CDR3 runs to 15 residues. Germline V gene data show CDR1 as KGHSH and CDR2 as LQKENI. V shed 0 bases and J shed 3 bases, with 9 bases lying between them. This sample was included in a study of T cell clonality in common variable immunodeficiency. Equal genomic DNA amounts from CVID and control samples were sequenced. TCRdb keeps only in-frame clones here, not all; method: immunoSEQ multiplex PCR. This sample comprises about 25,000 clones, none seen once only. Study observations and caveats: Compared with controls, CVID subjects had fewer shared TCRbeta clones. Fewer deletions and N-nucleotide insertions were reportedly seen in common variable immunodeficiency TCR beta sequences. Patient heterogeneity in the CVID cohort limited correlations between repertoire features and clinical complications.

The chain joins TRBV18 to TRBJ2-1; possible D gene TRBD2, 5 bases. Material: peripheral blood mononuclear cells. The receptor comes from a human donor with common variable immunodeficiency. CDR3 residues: CASSPPGLHYNEQFF. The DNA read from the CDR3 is TGTGCCAGCTCACCACCAGGACTCCACTACAATGAG.